This T cell receptor beta chain stems from a study of OX40 agonist ivuxolimab in advanced cancers. Study as a whole: The patients received agonistic anti-OX40 (CD134) antibody ivuxolimab. Notes on the study in general: Among the lowest peripheral clonal expansion occurred in 0.1-3.0 mg/kg partial responders. The investigators did not determine what antigen specificity the expanded peripheral T cells had.

The table came from immunoSEQ multiplex PCR; TCRdb's copy has only in-frame clones and leaves some out. The sample lists 60,000 to 85,000 clones; under 90% were seen once. With baseline, cycle 4 day 1, and cycle 7 day 1 as timepoints, blood was sampled. As concerns this clone: Its specificity is not known.

V was cut by 3 bases and J by 4 bases, with 10 bases left in between. The V gene's germline CDR1 is SGHNT and CDR2 YENEEA. There are 14 residues in the CDR3. The chain is built from TRBV11-3 and TRBJ2-4, with a possible D match to TRBD2 (5 bases). This sequence was found in an adult with an advanced solid tumor such as melanoma, head and neck, liver or kidney cancer. The sequenced sample was CD4+ or CD8+ T cells sorted from blood, obtained in a trial of the OX40 agonist ivuxolimab. CDR3: CASSFSGKKNIQYF. The CDR3 DNA is TGTGCCAGCAGCTTCTCCGGGAAAAAAAACATTCAGTACTTC.